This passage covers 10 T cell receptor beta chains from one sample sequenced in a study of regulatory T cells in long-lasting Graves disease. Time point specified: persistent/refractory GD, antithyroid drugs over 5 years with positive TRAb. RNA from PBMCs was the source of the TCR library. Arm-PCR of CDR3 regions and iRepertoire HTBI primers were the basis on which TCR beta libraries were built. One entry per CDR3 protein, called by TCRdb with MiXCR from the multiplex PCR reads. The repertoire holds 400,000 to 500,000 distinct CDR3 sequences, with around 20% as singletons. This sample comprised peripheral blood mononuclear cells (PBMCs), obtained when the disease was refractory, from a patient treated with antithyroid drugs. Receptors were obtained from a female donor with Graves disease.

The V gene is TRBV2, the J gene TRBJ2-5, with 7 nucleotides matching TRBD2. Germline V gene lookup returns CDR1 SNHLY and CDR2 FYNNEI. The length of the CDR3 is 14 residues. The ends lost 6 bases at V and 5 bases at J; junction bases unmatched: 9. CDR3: CASSSESGGETQYF. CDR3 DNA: TGTGCCAGCAGCTCGGAGTCCGGGGGGGAGACCCAGTACTTC. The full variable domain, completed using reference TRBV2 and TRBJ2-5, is EPEVTQTPSHQVTQMGQEVILRCVPISNHLYFYWYRQILGQKVEFLVSFYNNEISEKSEIFDDQFSVERPDGSNFTLKIRSTKLEDSAMYFCASSSESGGETQYFGPGTRLLVL.

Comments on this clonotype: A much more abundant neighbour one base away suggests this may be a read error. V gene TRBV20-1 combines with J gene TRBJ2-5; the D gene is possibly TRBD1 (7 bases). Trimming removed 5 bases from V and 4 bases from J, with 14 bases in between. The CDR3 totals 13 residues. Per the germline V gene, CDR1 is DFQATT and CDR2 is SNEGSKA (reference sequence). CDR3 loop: CSAGGKGAETQYF. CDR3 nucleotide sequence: TGCAGTGCTGGCGGGAAGGGGGCAGAGACCCAGTACTTC.

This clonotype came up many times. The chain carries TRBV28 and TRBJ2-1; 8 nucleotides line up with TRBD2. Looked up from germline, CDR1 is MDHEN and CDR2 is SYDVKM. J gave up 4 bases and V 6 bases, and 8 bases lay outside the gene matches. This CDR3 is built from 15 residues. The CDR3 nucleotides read TGTGCCAGCAGGACCTCCGGGACTAGGTACAATGAGCAGTTCTTC. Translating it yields CASRTSGTRYNEQFF.

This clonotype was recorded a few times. CDR3 residues: CASHSSGTAGNYEQYF. The CDR3 DNA reads as TGTGCCAGCCATTCGTCCGGGACCGCAGGAAACTACGAGCAGTACTTC. The rearrangement joins TRBV28 to TRBJ2-7; D is possibly TRBD1 or TRBD2 (5 bases each). This CDR3 region has 16 residues. V was pared by 8 bases and J by 3 bases, with 23 bases between. Germline V gene sequence: CDR1 MDHEN, CDR2 SYDVKM.

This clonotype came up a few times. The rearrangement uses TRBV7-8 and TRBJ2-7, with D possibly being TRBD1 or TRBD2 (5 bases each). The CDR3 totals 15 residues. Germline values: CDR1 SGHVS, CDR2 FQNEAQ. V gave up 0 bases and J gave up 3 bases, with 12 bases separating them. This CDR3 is CASSLAGTVFYEQYF. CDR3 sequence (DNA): TGTGCCAGCAGCTTAGCGGGGACGGTTTTCTACGAGCAGTACTTC.

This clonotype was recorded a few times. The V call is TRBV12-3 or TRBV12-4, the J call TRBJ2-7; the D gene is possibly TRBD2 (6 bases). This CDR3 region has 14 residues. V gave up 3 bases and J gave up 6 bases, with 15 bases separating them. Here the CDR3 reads CASSFAGPVSEQYF. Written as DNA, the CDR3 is TGTGCCAGCAGTTTTGCGGGGCCCGTGAGCGAGCAGTACTTC.

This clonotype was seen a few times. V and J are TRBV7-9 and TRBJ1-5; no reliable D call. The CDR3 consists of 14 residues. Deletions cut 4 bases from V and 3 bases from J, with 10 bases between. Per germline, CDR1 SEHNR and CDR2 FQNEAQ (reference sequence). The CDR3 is CASSYDGDNQPQHF. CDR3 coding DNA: TGTGCCAGCAGCTATGATGGGGACAATCAGCCCCAGCATTTT.

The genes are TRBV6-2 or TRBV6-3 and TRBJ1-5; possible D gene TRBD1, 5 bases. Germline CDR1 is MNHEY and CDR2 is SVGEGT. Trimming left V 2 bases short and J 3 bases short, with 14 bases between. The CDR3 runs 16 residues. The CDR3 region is CASSYTFGGPNQPQHF. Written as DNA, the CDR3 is TGTGCCAGCAGTTACACCTTTGGGGGTCCCAATCAGCCCCAGCATTTT.

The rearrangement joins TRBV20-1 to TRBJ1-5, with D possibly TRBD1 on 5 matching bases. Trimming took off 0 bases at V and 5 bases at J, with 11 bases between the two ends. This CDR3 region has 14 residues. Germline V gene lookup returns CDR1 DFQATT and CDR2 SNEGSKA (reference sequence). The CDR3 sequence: CSARDIGGDQPQHF. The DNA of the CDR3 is TGCAGTGCTAGAGACATCGGGGGAGATCAGCCCCAGCATTTT.

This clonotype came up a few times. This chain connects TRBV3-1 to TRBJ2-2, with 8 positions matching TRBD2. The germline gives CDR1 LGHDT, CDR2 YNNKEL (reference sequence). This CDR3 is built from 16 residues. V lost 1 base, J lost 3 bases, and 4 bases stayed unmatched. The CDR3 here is CASSQGIAGYTGELFF. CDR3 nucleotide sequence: TGTGCCAGCAGCCAAGGAATAGCGGGGTACACCGGGGAGCTGTTTTTT.